These 4 T cell receptor beta chains were sequenced from one sample in a study of T cell responses to AZD1222 COVID-19 vaccine. Some clones are missing from TCRdb's copy, which holds only in-frame ones; the method was immunoSEQ multiplex PCR. The data contain about 100,000 clones, more than 80% of them singletons. This sample comprised peripheral blood, obtained 28 days after the second AZD1222 dose. Receptor source: an adult who received the AZD1222 COVID-19 vaccine.

This chain uses TRBV5-1 with TRBJ1-5, with TRBD1 matching 8 bases. V lost 1 base to trimming and J lost 5 bases; unmatched junction nucleotides: 5. The V gene's germline CDR1 is SGHRS and CDR2 YFSETQ. This CDR3 region has 15 residues. The CDR3 reads CASSLSGTGDQPQHF. The DNA for the CDR3 is TGCGCCAGCAGCTTGTCCGGGACAGGCGATCAGCCCCAGCATTTT. Combining the CDR3 with reference TRBV5-1 and TRBJ1-5 gives the whole variable domain KAGVTQTPRYLIKTRGQQVTLSCSPISGHRSVSWYQQTPGQGLQFLFEYFSETQRNKGNFPGRFSGRQFSNSRSEMNVSTLELGDSALYLCASSLSGTGDQPQHFGDGTRLSIL.

The rearrangement joins TRBV24-1 to TRBJ2-1; D could derive from TRBD1 or TRBD2 (5 bases each). V was cut by 4 bases and J by 9 bases, with 18 bases left in between. This CDR3 contains 15 residues. The germline V gene has CDR1 KGHDR and CDR2 SFDVKD. The CDR3 spells CATSDARDPLGEQFF. In nucleotides, the CDR3 is TGTGCCACCAGTGACGCTCGGGACCCTCTGGGTGAGCAGTTCTTC.

The chain links TRBV19 to TRBJ1-1; D remains unclear. V gave up 4 bases and J gave up 9 bases, with 15 bases separating them. This CDR3 is built from 13 residues. CDR1 is LNHDA and CDR2 is SQIVND in the germline V gene (reference sequence). CDR3 loop: CASSNGPRLKAFF. The CDR3 nucleotides are TGTGCCAGTAGTAATGGCCCAAGGTTAAAAGCTTTCTTT.

V is TRBV5-6 and J is TRBJ1-4; no clear D gene. CDR1 and CDR2 (germline): SGHDT, YYEEEE. This CDR3 contains 15 residues. V lost 0 bases, J lost 2 bases, and 8 bases lay in between. The CDR3 DNA sequence: TGTGCCAGCAGCTTGGAAGGTTCGACTAATGAAAAACTGTTTTTT. Its protein is CASSLEGSTNEKLFF.